The next 3 T cell receptor beta chains were all read from a single sample in a study of blood T cell repertoires in COVID-19. Only in-frame clones appear in the TCRdb table, and some are missing; sequencing was by immunoSEQ multiplex PCR. The repertoire includes about 130,000 clones, roughly nine tenths of them detected once, and roughly 10% sits in the top ten. The sequenced material came from peripheral blood. These receptors were taken from a woman aged 70 to 79 with COVID-19, enrolled during active disease.

The chain is built from TRBV12-5 and TRBJ2-3; D may be TRBD1 (6 bases). Looked up from germline, CDR1 is LGHNT and CDR2 is FRNRAP. V was trimmed by 5 bases and J by 2 bases, leaving 17 bases between them. There are 16 residues in the CDR3. The CDR3 reads CASGRPGQGLTDTQYF. The CDR3 nucleotides read TGTGCTAGTGGTCGCCCCGGGCAGGGGCTCACAGATACGCAGTATTTT.

This sequence joins TRBV10-3 and TRBJ2-5, with 10 positions matching TRBD2. The CDR3 contains 16 residues. The V gene end was trimmed by 3 bases and the J gene end by 9 bases; junction bases not matched to a gene: 13. Germline lookup yields CDR1 ENHRY and CDR2 SYGVKD. The CDR3 DNA sequence: TGTGCCATCAGTGAAACTAGCGGGGAACCCATGGAGGCCCAGTACTTC. This sequence encodes CAISETSGEPMEAQYF.

The gene calls are TRBV2 and TRBJ2-1, with TRBD2 matching over 8 bases. Trimming took 6 bases from V and 5 from J; bases not matched to a gene: 6. This CDR3 region has 14 residues. Germline V gives CDR1 SNHLY, CDR2 FYNNEI. In DNA form, the CDR3 reads TGTGCCAGCAGGGCGGGGGGAGTGCACAATGAGCAGTTCTTC. It translates to CASRAGGVHNEQFF.